The source of this T cell receptor (beta chain) is a study of T cells after somatic rescue of genetic block. Data came from immunoSEQ multiplex PCR; TCRdb stores just in-frame clones and leaves some out. The table has approximately 71,000 clones, around 90% seen once. Trimming took off 7 bases at V and 0 bases at J, with 13 bases between the two ends. The CDR3 totals 15 residues. The V gene's germline CDR1 is SNHLY and CDR2 FYNNEI. The sample was peripheral blood mononuclear cells (PBMCs). The TCR was taken from a man aged 35 to 55. V is TRBV2 and J is TRBJ2-1; no clear D gene. For the CDR3, the DNA is TGTGCCAGCACTCAAGCCGGATCCTCCTACAATGAGCAGTTCTTC. It is translated as CASTQAGSSYNEQFF.